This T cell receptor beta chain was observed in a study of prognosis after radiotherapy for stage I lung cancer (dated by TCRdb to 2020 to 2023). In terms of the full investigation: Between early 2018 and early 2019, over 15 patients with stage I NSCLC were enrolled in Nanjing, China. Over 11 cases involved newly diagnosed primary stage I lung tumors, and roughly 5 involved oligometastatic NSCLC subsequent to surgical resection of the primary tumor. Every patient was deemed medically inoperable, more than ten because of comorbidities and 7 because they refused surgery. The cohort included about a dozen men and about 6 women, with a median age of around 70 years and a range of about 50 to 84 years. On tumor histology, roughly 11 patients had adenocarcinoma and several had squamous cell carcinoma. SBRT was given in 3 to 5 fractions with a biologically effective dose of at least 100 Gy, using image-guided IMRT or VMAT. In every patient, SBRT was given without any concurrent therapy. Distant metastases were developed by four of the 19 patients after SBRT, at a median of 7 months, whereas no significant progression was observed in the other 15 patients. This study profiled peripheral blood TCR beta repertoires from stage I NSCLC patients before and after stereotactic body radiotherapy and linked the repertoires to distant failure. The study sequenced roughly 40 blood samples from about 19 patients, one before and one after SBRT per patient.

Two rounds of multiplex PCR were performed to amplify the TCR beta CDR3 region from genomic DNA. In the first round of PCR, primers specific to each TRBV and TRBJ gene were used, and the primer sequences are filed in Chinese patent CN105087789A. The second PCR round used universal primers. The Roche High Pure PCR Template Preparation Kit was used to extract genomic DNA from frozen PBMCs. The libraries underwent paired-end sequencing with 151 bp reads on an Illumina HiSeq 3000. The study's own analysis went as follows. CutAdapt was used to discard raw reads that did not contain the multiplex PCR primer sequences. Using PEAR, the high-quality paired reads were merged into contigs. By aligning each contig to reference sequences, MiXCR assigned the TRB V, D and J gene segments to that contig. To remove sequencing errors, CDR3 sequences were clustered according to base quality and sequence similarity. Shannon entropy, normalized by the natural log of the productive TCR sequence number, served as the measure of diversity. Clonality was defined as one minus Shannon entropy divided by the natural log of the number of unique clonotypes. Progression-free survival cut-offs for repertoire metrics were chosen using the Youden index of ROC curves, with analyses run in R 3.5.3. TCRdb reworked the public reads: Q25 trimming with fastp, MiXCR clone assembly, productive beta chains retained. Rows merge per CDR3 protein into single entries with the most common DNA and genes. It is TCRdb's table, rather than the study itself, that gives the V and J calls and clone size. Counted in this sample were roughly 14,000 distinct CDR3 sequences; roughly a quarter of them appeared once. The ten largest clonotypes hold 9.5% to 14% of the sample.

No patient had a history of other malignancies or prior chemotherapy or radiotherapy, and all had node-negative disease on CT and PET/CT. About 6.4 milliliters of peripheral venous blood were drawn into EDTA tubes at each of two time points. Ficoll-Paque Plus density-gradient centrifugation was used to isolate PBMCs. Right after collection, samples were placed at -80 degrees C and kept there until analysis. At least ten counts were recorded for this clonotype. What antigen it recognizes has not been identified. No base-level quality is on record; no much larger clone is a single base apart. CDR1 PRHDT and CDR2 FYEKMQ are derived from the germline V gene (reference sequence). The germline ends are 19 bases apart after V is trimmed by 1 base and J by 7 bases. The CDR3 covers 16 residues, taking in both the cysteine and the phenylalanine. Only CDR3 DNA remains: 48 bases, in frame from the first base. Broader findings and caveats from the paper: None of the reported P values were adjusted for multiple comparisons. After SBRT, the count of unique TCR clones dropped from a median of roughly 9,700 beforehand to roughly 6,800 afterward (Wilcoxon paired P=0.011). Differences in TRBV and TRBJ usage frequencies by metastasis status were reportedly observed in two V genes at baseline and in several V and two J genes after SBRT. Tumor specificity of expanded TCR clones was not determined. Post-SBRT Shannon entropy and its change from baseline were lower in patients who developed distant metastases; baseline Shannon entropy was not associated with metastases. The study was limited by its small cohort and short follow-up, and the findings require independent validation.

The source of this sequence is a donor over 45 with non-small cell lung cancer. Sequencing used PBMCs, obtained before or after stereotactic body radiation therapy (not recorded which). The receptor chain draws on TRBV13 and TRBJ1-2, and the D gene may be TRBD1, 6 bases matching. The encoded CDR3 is CASSLAGIGGPRGYTF. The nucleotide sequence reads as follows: TGTGCCAGCAGCTTAGCGGGGATCGGGGGGCCTCGTGGCTACACCTTC.